A selection of T cell receptor beta chains follows, all from one sample in a study of T cell repertoires in cytomegalovirus infection. These TCRs are of unknown antigen specificity. Each CDR3 protein is one row after TCRdb ran MiXCR on the reads. The sample lists 30,000 to 40,000 distinct CDR3 sequences, about 50% occurring once. The starting material was CD8+ T cells from cultured PBMCs, obtained from culture after CMV antigen stimulation. The source is a human donor in good health (CMV status not recorded). Some clones in this sample may be carry-over from other donors' samples. The CDR3 runs from the conserved cysteine through the conserved F or W. A D gene is named only where the DNA matches it firmly. Not every row has a clone size; where given, it reads once, few, many or a size class.

abundance	v_gene	d_gene	j_gene	CDR3nt	CDR3aa
few	TRBV7-8	.	TRBJ1-2	TGTGCCAGCAGCCCCAAACCCCCTCCTGGAGGCTACACCTTC	CASSPKPPPGGYTF
.	TRBV7-9	.	TRBJ2-3	TGTGCCAGCAGCTCCCGGGAGAATCCCACAGATACGCAGTATTTT	CASSSRENPTDTQYF
.	TRBV10-2	TRBD2	TRBJ2-2	TGCGCCAGCACCTCAGGACTAGCGGGGCGCACCGGGGAGCTGTTTTTT	CASTSGLAGRTGELFF
.	TRBV7-9	.	TRBJ2-1	TGTGCCAGCAGCTCCCCAGCGAGGGGCAGCTCCTACAATGAGCAGTTCTTC	CASSSPARGSSYNEQFF
.	TRBV5-1	TRBD1	TRBJ2-2	TGCGCCAGCGTTGGGACAGGAAACACCGGGGAGCTGTTTTTT	CASVGTGNTGELFF
once	TRBV7-4	TRBD2	TRBJ2-1	TGTGCCAGCAGCTTAGCGGGACTAGGCAATGAGCAGTTCTTC	CASSLAGLGNEQFF
many	TRBV7-4	TRBD1	TRBJ2-1	TGTGCCAGCAGCCAAAACCGGGACAGGGTTTTGAATGAGCAGTTCTTC	CASSQNRDRVLNEQFF
.	TRBV20-1	.	TRBJ2-7	TGCAGTGCTAGCGGGGGTACATGGTCCTACGAGCAGTACTTC	CSASGGTWSYEQYF
.	TRBV7-3	.	TRBJ2-7	TGTGCCAGCAGCTCAGTCCCTTCCGACTCCTACGAGCAGTACTTC	CASSSVPSDSYEQYF
once	TRBV28	TRBD1	TRBJ2-5	TGTGCCAGCAGTACCCGGGACAGCAGGAGGCAAGAGACCCAGTACTTC	CASSTRDSRRQETQYF
.	TRBV29-1	TRBD2	TRBJ2-1	TGCAGCGTTGAGCCTAGCGGGGCGATGAACAATGAGCAGTTCTTC	CSVEPSGAMNNEQFF
.	TRBV7-6	TRBD2	TRBJ2-7	TGTGCCAGCAGCTACGGACTAGCGGCATCCTACGAGCAGTACTTC	CASSYGLAASYEQYF
.	TRBV4-1	.	TRBJ2-1	TGCGCCAGCAGCCAAGAGGGCGGGGGCTTCTACAATGAGCAGTTCTTC	CASSQEGGGFYNEQFF
many	TRBV20-1	.	TRBJ1-5	TGCAGTGCTTTCAAGGGAGCGAGCAATCAGCCCCAGCATTTT	CSAFKGASNQPQHF
.	TRBV7-9	.	TRBJ1-2	TGTGCCAGCAGCTTCGCCGGGACCTTTAATCTAGACTGGGGCTACACCTTC	CASSFAGTFNLDWGYTF
.	TRBV12-3/TRBV12-4	TRBD1	TRBJ2-2	TGTGCCAGCAGATGGGGTTGGGACAGGAGTTACACCGGGGAGCTGTTTTTT	CASRWGWDRSYTGELFF
few	TRBV20-1	.	TRBJ2-7	TGCAGTGCTCGGGACTTCGATTATTTCGAGCAGTACTTC	CSARDFDYFEQYF
.	TRBV29-1	TRBD2	TRBJ2-7	TGCAGCGCTGGGAGCGGGGGGGCGGATGAGCAGTACTTC	CSAGSGGADEQYF
.	TRBV10-3	.	TRBJ1-3	TGTGCCATCAGAACGTCGTCCGGATACAACTCTGGAAACACCATATATTTT	CAIRTSSGYNSGNTIYF
many	TRBV7-2	TRBD1	TRBJ2-5	TGTGCCAGCAGCTATGACAGGGATGGGGAGACCCAGTACTTC	CASSYDRDGETQYF
.	TRBV9	.	TRBJ1-5	TGTGCCAGCAGCGAACAGAATAGCAATCAGCCCCAGCATTTT	CASSEQNSNQPQHF
.	TRBV7-1	TRBD2	TRBJ2-3	TGTGCCAGCAGCTCAACTAGCGGTACCTCAGATACGCAGTATTTT	CASSSTSGTSDTQYF
.	TRBV4-1	.	TRBJ2-3	TGCGCCAGCAGCCAAGTGGGCTCAAAGTTTCTCACAGATACGCAGTATTTT	CASSQVGSKFLTDTQYF
.	TRBV27	TRBD2	TRBJ2-3	TGTGCCAGCAGTCCTTCTAGCGGAGACCTGGCAGATACGCAGTATTTT	CASSPSSGDLADTQYF
few	TRBV12-3/TRBV12-4	.	TRBJ2-3	TGTGCCAGCAGCCACAGGGTAGATACGCAGTATTTT	CASSHRVDTQYF
.	TRBV6-1	TRBD2	TRBJ2-1	TGTGCCAGCAGACCTCCCGGGACTAGCGGCCCCAGGGGGCAGTTCTTC	CASRPPGTSGPRGQFF
.	TRBV7-6	TRBD1	TRBJ1-1	TGTGCCAGCAGCGAAGGACAGGCCCACACTGAAGCTTTCTTT	CASSEGQAHTEAFF
few	TRBV10-2	TRBD2	TRBJ2-4	TGCGCCAGCGGGGGGGACATTCAGTACTTC	CASGGDIQYF
few	TRBV27	.	TRBJ1-5	TGTGCCAGCAGTCCTGGGACGACGGGTAGTCCCCAGCATTTT	CASSPGTTGSPQHF
.	TRBV7-6	.	TRBJ1-3	TGTGCCAGCAGCCCGCAGGGTCCTTCGAGTTGGGGAAACACCATATATTTT	CASSPQGPSSWGNTIYF
.	TRBV7-9	.	TRBJ1-1	TGTGCCAGCAGCGCTAATCAGGGAAAGAGCACTGAAGCTTTCTTT	CASSANQGKSTEAFF